The present T cell receptor beta chain was sequenced within a study of blood T cell repertoires in COVID-19. As processed by the authors: For nucleated cells, counts were estimated from reference gene primer amplification. Clones were read by immunoSEQ multiplex PCR, and TCRdb kept only the in-frame ones, dropping some. D and trimming were read from the DNA, whereas the V and J calls and clone size are those reported in that table. The table includes about 310,000 clones, more than 75% detected once. The germline V and J ends were trimmed by 4 bases and 0 bases, with 13 bases remaining between them. This CDR3 region has 15 residues. Per the germline V gene, CDR1 is SGHRS and CDR2 is YFSETQ.

Material for sequencing was peripheral blood. The receptor's source is a man aged 45-65 years with active or convalescent COVID-19. The V gene is TRBV5-1, the J gene TRBJ1-1, with a weak D call TRBD1 (5 bases). CDR3 nucleotide sequence: TGCGCCAGCAGCGCTTCGACGGGGGTGAACACTGAAGCTTTCTTT. It translates to CASSASTGVNTEAFF.